This TCR beta chain was obtained from a study of cytomegalovirus exposure and HLA in healthy donors. Study-level points and caveats: According to the study, roughly 160 TCR beta chains were cytomegalovirus-associated.

Primers for the PCR totalled 60 Vbeta and 13 Jbeta. In the original workflow: In a later analysis, around 87 million unique TCR beta chains included roughly 11 million shared by two or more donors. TCRdb's table, derived via immunoSEQ multiplex PCR, lists solely in-frame clones and lacks some. V, J and clone size reflect that table, while D and trimming were determined from the DNA. There are 160,000 or so clones in the sample; about 77% occur only once, and approximately 2.5% lies in the top ten. Concerning this clone: Its antigen is not identified.

Trimming stripped 5 bases from V and 6 bases from J, with 20 bases between. CDR1 is LNHDA and CDR2 is SQIVND in the germline V gene (reference sequence). CDR3 length: 15 residues. Sequences were obtained from PBMCs. The rearrangement joins TRBV19 to TRBJ2-7; maybe TRBD2 (6 bases). The TCR was taken from a man in his sixties in good health and CMV-seronegative. As DNA, the CDR3 is TGTGCCAGTAGTCCCCGGAGGGGAACCGTTACCGAGCAGTACTTC. Translating it yields CASSPRRGTVTEQYF.